These T cell receptor beta chains were read from a single sample in a study of Ad26.COV2.S vaccination and SARS-CoV-2 variants. Some clones are missing from TCRdb's copy, which holds only in-frame ones; the method was immunoSEQ multiplex PCR. This table has about 330,000 clones, approximately 87% appearing once. Sequenced material: peripheral blood, taken in a trial of Ad26.COV2.S vaccine versus placebo. Source of these receptors: a person aged 18-65 years who received the Ad26.COV2.S COVID-19 vaccine or a placebo. Both conserved end residues are part of each CDR3. Fields, in order: V gene, clone size, D gene, J gene, CDR3 protein, CDR3 DNA. A D gene is named only where the DNA matches it firmly. Size tells how often a clone was seen (once, few, many) or the class of an expanded clone, and some rows leave it out.

TRBV27,-,TRBD1,TRBJ1-1,CASSSWDRDTEAFF,TGTGCCAGCAGTTCCTGGGACAGGGACACTGAAGCTTTCTTT
TRBV29-1,once,-,TRBJ2-5,CSVPKAGGGETQYF,TGCAGCGTCCCCAAGGCTGGGGGCGGAGAGACCCAGTACTTC
TRBV18,-,-,TRBJ2-1,CASSPRETGDNEQFF,TGTGCCAGCTCACCCCGGGAGACGGGGGACAATGAGCAGTTCTTC
TRBV5-1,-,-,TRBJ2-7,CASSLGHTSSYEQYF,TGCGCCAGCAGCTTGGGTCACACTTCCTCCTACGAGCAGTACTTC
TRBV18,once,-,TRBJ2-1,CASITPGVSATNEQFF,TGTGCCAGCATCACCCCTGGAGTGTCCGCAACAAATGAGCAGTTCTTC
TRBV10-3,-,-,TRBJ2-3,CAISSRGTSTDTQYF,TGTGCCATCAGCAGCAGGGGAACTAGCACAGATACGCAGTATTTT
TRBV11-2,once,-,TRBJ2-7,CASSPDYEQYF,TGTGCCAGCAGCCCAGACTACGAGCAGTACTTC
TRBV13,-,-,TRBJ1-1,CASSFSDPLGTEAFF,TGTGCCAGCAGCTTTAGTGACCCACTCGGGACTGAAGCTTTCTTT
TRBV13,-,-,TRBJ1-1,CASSLHLDRRAEAFF,TGTGCCAGCAGCCTACACCTCGACAGAAGGGCTGAAGCTTTCTTT
TRBV11-2,-,-,TRBJ1-2,CASSLYRGTYGYTF,TGTGCCAGCAGCTTATATCGAGGGACCTATGGCTACACCTTC
TRBV6-2/TRBV6-3,-,-,TRBJ1-2,CASSYAQVSGYGYTF,TGTGCCAGCAGTTACGCCCAAGTCTCCGGCTATGGCTACACCTTC
TRBV28,-,-,TRBJ1-5,CASTKPDGQPQHF,TGTGCCAGCACCAAGCCGGACGGGCAGCCCCAGCATTTT
TRBV5-5,-,-,TRBJ1-2,CASSPWESSNYGYTF,TGTGCCAGCAGCCCCTGGGAGTCTTCTAACTATGGCTACACCTTC
TRBV28,-,TRBD1,TRBJ2-1,CASTLRGTGGTEQFF,TGTGCCAGCACCCTTCGTGGGACAGGGGGTACTGAGCAGTTCTTC
TRBV11-2,-,TRBD1,TRBJ1-1,CAIKQGYAAFF,TGTGCCATTAAACAGGGGTATGCAGCTTTCTTT
TRBV28,-,-,TRBJ2-1,CASSFLRGSSYNEQFF,TGTGCCAGCAGTTTCCTAAGGGGGAGCTCCTACAATGAGCAGTTCTTC
TRBV16,-,-,TRBJ2-1,CASSHGRDNEQFF,TGTGCCAGCAGCCATGGTCGGGACAATGAGCAGTTCTTC
TRBV19,-,TRBD1,TRBJ1-6,CASSIAARGPNSPLHF,TGTGCCAGTAGTATAGCAGCCAGGGGGCCTAATTCACCCCTCCACTTT
TRBV5-4,-,-,TRBJ1-2,CASSLPGYGYTF,TGTGCCAGCAGCTTGCCCGGGTATGGCTACACCTTC
TRBV7-2,-,-,TRBJ2-7,CASSLGLQGRHEQYF,TGTGCCAGCAGCTTAGGGTTGCAGGGGAGACACGAGCAGTACTTC
TRBV4-1,-,-,TRBJ1-2,CASSQEAGPNYGYTF,TGCGCCAGCAGCCAAGAAGCCGGGCCGAACTATGGCTACACCTTC
TRBV13,-,-,TRBJ1-3,CASSNRRDPGNTIYF,TGTGCCAGCAGCAACCGTAGGGATCCAGGAAACACCATATATTTT
TRBV19,-,-,TRBJ2-7,CASSMSASGYEQYF,TGTGCCAGTAGTATGTCAGCTTCGGGCTACGAGCAGTACTTC
TRBV5-1,once,TRBD1,TRBJ1-2,CASSSGQGAYYGYTF,TGCGCCAGCAGCTCCGGACAGGGGGCTTACTATGGCTACACCTTC
TRBV6-5,-,-,TRBJ1-1,CASRATVSIPEAFF,TGTGCCAGCAGGGCCACAGTATCCATCCCAGAGGCTTTCTTT
TRBV9,-,TRBD1,TRBJ2-7,CASSVAGGAEQYF,TGTGCCAGCAGCGTCGCAGGGGGCGCCGAGCAGTACTTC
TRBV7-2,-,TRBD1,TRBJ2-1,CASSSGGGSYNEQFF,TGTGCCAGCAGCTCAGGGGGCGGCTCCTACAATGAGCAGTTCTTC
TRBV7-9,-,-,TRBJ1-1,CASSLQGSEAFF,TGTGCCAGCAGCTTACAGGGGTCTGAAGCTTTCTTT
TRBV12-3/TRBV12-4,-,-,TRBJ2-5,CASSPDRSATQYF,TGTGCCAGCAGTCCGGACCGCTCGGCGACCCAGTACTTC
TRBV11-2,few,-,TRBJ1-2,CASSLDLGRGYGYTF,TGTGCCAGCAGCTTAGATCTTGGACGAGGGTATGGCTACACCTTC
TRBV28,-,-,TRBJ1-2,CASSSLSGAPTNGYTF,TGTGCCAGCAGCTCCCTGTCGGGCGCACCTACTAATGGCTACACCTTC
TRBV12-3/TRBV12-4,-,-,TRBJ2-1,CASSSFLGQRQFF,TGTGCCAGCAGTTCGTTCCTAGGACAGAGGCAGTTCTTC
TRBV18,-,-,TRBJ1-1,CASSPPGQTSFASEGAFF,TGTGCCAGCTCACCACCCGGACAGACGTCTTTTGCTTCTGAAGGAGCTTTCTTT
TRBV5-5,-,TRBD1,TRBJ2-7,CASSLYVGDRSYEQYF,TGTGCCAGCAGCTTGTATGTAGGGGACAGGTCCTACGAGCAGTACTTC
TRBV7-9,-,-,TRBJ1-1,CASSSGFEGGGTEAFF,TGTGCCAGCAGCTCGGGATTTGAGGGGGGAGGAACTGAAGCTTTCTTT
TRBV5-8,-,-,TRBJ1-2,CASSFGDIVLTMERTF,TGTGCCAGCAGCTTCGGTGATATTGTCTTAACTATGGAACGGACCTTC
TRBV29-1,-,-,TRBJ2-1,CSVEVPPATTINNEQFF,TGCAGCGTTGAAGTACCTCCCGCCACAACCATTAACAATGAGCAGTTCTTC
TRBV11-2,-,TRBD1,TRBJ1-5,CASSSTGGVGQPQHF,TGTGCCAGCAGCTCGACAGGGGGCGTCGGTCAGCCCCAGCATTTT
TRBV2,-,TRBD1,TRBJ2-6,CASSEGQGFSGANVLTF,TGTGCCAGCAGTGAGGGACAGGGATTTTCTGGGGCCAACGTCCTGACTTTC
TRBV4-1,-,TRBD1,TRBJ2-7,CASSQEGDRVYEQYF,TGCGCCAGCAGCCAAGAAGGGGACAGGGTATACGAGCAGTACTTC
TRBV27,-,-,TRBJ1-5,CASSSRDGSNQPQHF,TGTGCCAGCAGTTCCCGGGACGGTAGCAATCAGCCCCAGCATTTT